The 5 T cell receptor beta chains below all came from one sample that was sequenced in a study of T cell changes during pregnancy in multiple sclerosis (dated by TCRdb to the late 2010s). Library preparation was by the immunoSEQ multiplex PCR assay. Drawn from immuneACCESS, this table holds only the in-frame rearrangements with V and J called that TCRdb kept. Clones are partly lost; checked studies trace under half to an unresolved V gene and leave the rest unexplained. The sample has around 30,000 clones on record, around nine tenths of them singletons. The ten top clones hold approximately 5.3% of the sample. The specimen comprised CD8+ T cells from peripheral blood mononuclear cells, sampled before pregnancy. These receptor sequences come from a female donor with multiple sclerosis, enrolled in a pregnancy study.

V usage is TRBV18 and J usage is TRBJ1-5, with D perhaps TRBD1 (5 bases). V dropped 2 bases and J dropped 5 bases, with 10 bases sitting between them. This CDR3 spans 14 amino acids. In germline, CDR1 is KGHSH, CDR2 LQKENI. This CDR3 reads CASSPAGSDQPQHF. The CDR3 bases are TGTGCCAGCTCACCAGCAGGGTCCGATCAGCCCCAGCATTTT.

CDR3 amino acids: CASSTLAGAEETQYF. The CDR3 DNA sequence: TGTGCCAGCAGTACACTAGCGGGGGCCGAAGAGACCCAGTACTTC. This chain joins TRBV27 and TRBJ2-5; 11 nucleotides match TRBD2. The CDR3 totals 15 residues. V dropped 5 bases and J dropped 3; count of bases not matched to a gene: 5. CDR1 is MNHEY and CDR2 is SMNVEV in the germline V gene (reference sequence).

The chain combines TRBV4-2 with TRBJ2-5; D gene unclear. Judging by the DNA end, TRBJ2-7 fits better; the J call may be wrong. CDR3 length: 13 residues. Germline assignment: CDR1 LGHNA and CDR2 YNFKEQ. CDR3 nucleotide sequence: TGTGCCAGCAGCCAAGAACCAAGCTACGAGCAGTACTTC. It specifies CASSQEPSYEQYF.

The CDR3 is CASSLEASGTYEQYF. For the CDR3, the DNA is TGTGCCAGCAGCTTAGAGGCTAGCGGGACCTACGAGCAGTACTTC. The genes are TRBV7-7 and TRBJ2-7; 9 bases fit TRBD2. Germline V lookup: CDR1 SSHAT, CDR2 FNYEAQ (reference sequence). The CDR3 consists of 15 residues. V lost 1 base and J lost 2; bases outside the gene matches: 3.

This rearrangement joins TRBV19 to TRBJ1-4; no clear D gene. The CDR3 has 13 amino acids. Trimming removed 6 bases at V and 4 bases at J, with 9 bases between. Per germline, CDR1 LNHDA and CDR2 SQIVND (reference sequence). The CDR3 DNA reads TGTGCCAGTAGCGGCAGACATAATGAAAAACTGTTTTTT. Residues: CASSGRHNEKLFF. The whole variable domain, remainder taken from reference TRBV19 and TRBJ1-4, is DGGITQSPKYLFRKEGQNVTLSCEQNLNHDAMYWYRQDPGQGLRLIYYSQIVNDFQKGDIAEGYSVSREKKESFPLTVTSAQKNPTAFYLCASSGRHNEKLFFGSGTQLSVL.